A single sample is the source of the 20 T cell receptor beta chains below, sequenced in a study of Ad26.COV2.S vaccination and SARS-CoV-2 variants. Treatment of the sample: roughly 20 received Ad26.COV2.S at low or high dose, single or two shots; several received placebo; per-sample allocation not given. Following the first vaccine or placebo injection, samples were taken on day 63. The protocol was immunoSEQ multiplex PCR, while the TCRdb copy is restricted to in-frame clones and leaves out a portion. The table includes roughly 700,000 clones, roughly 90% detected once. Sample: peripheral blood, taken in a trial of Ad26.COV2.S vaccine versus placebo. Receptor source: a person aged 18 to 65 who received the Ad26.COV2.S COVID-19 vaccine or a placebo.

V and J are TRBV30 and TRBJ1-2; D not certain. This CDR3 has 12 amino acids. Trimming cost V 2 bases and J 4 bases, with 8 bases left between them. CDR1 and CDR2 (germline): GTSNPN, SVGIG (reference sequence). CDR3 DNA: TGTGCCTGGAGTTTCACAGTCTATGGCTACACCTTC. Amino acid sequence: CAWSFTVYGYTF.

This clone was detected only once. The J gene is TRBJ2-5, the V gene TRBV2, with 7 bases fitting TRBD1. The J segment lost 5 bases and the V segment lost 2 bases, leaving 5 bases of the junction unmatched. The CDR3 length is 14 residues. Germline-derived CDR1 and CDR2 are SNHLY and FYNNEI. CDR3 region: CASSERRGTETQYF. The CDR3 nucleotides are TGTGCCAGCAGTGAACGCAGGGGGACGGAGACCCAGTACTTC.

This clone occurred once. The V call is TRBV16, the J call TRBJ2-5; 8 bases align to TRBD2. In germline, CDR1 is KGHSY, CDR2 FQNENV. This CDR3 is built from 13 residues. The ends lost 8 bases at V and 3 bases at J; junction bases unmatched: 5. CDR3 residues: CASRRAGEETQYF. CDR3 in DNA: TGTGCCAGCCGGAGAGCGGGAGAAGAGACCCAGTACTTC.

The rearrangement joins TRBV29-1 to TRBJ1-3; tentatively, D is TRBD1 (5 bases). This CDR3 spans 13 amino acids. The V gene's germline CDR1 is SQVTM and CDR2 ANQGSEA. With 7 bases removed from V and 2 bases from J, the gap between germline ends came to 12 bases. For the CDR3, the DNA is TGCAGCGCCCACGGGGCCCCTGGAAACACCATATATTTT. It translates to CSAHGAPGNTIYF.

The V gene is TRBV6-5, the J gene TRBJ2-1, with TRBD2 identical over 10 bases. J was trimmed by 6 bases and V by 7 bases; bases with no gene match: 9. Germline V CDR1 and CDR2: MNHEY, SVGAGI. This CDR3 has 15 residues. CDR3 in DNA: TGTGCCAGCACTCGAGCGGGAGGGCCTTCCAATGAGCAGTTCTTC. This encodes CASTRAGGPSNEQFF.

The chain has TRBV25-1 and TRBJ2-1; D is ambiguous. This CDR3 comprises 14 residues. CDR1 is MGHDK and CDR2 is SYGVNS in the germline V gene. V was pared by 0 bases and J by 8 bases, with 11 bases between. The CDR3 DNA is TGTGCCAGCAGTGAATATGGCTATGGCGATGAGCAGTTCTTC. It yields the protein CASSEYGYGDEQFF.

The chain couples TRBV4-3 to TRBJ1-6; tentative D call: TRBD1 (5 bases). Germline CDR1 LGHNA, CDR2 YSLEER. V was trimmed by 1 base and J by 5 bases, leaving 12 bases between them. The length of the CDR3 is 16 residues. CDR3 in DNA: TGCGCCAGCAGCCAAGGGGGGGTTATGGATAATTCACCCCTCCACTTT. This sequence encodes CASSQGGVMDNSPLHF.

Regarding this clone: One junction end does not reproduce the germline sequence, and a read error may be involved. The chain links TRBV10-3 to TRBJ2-6; D unclear. Germline CDR1 reads ENHRY; CDR2 reads SYGVKD. The length of the CDR3 is 18 residues. CDR3 amino acids: CAVSESWVGLSGANVLTF. Here the CDR3 DNA reads TGTGCCGTCAGTGAGTCCTGGGTAGGATTATCTGGGGCCAACGTCCTGACTTTC.

The V call is TRBV7-5, the J call TRBJ2-7; TRBD2 is the table's D call, not checked against the DNA. TRBV7-5 is termed a pseudogene. This CDR3 contains 15 residues. The CDR3 spells CARSFRTSGRREQYF. In nucleotides, the CDR3 is TGTGCCAGAAGCTTCCGGACTAGCGGGAGAAGGGAGCAGTACTTC.

This rearrangement joins TRBV30 to TRBJ2-2, with 8 bases identical to TRBD1. CDR1 is GTSNPN and CDR2 is SVGIG in the germline V gene (reference sequence). The trim removed 0 bases at V and 6 bases at J, leaving 3 bases unmatched. The CDR3 totals 14 residues. In nucleotides, the CDR3 is TGTGCCTGGAGTGTACAGGGGGGATCCGGGGAGCTGTTTTTT. This sequence encodes CAWSVQGGSGELFF.

The V call is TRBV5-8, the J call TRBJ2-7; TRBD2 agrees at 12 bases. The CDR3 runs 15 residues. CDR1 SGHTS and CDR2 YDEGEE come from the germline V gene. J lost 2 bases, V lost 0 bases, and 0 bases had no gene match. CDR3 coding DNA: TGTGCCAGCAGCTTGGGACTAGCGGGGGCCTACGAGCAGTACTTC. It codes for CASSLGLAGAYEQYF.

V is TRBV19 and J is TRBJ2-2; maybe TRBD2 (5 bases). Per germline, CDR1 LNHDA and CDR2 SQIVND (reference sequence). This CDR3 has 15 amino acids. Here the CDR3 reads CGNLKEGVGTGELFF. The CDR3 DNA sequence: TGTGGGAATTTGAAAGAGGGAGTAGGGACCGGGGAGCTGTTTTTT. Looking up the rest from reference TRBV19 and TRBJ2-2 gives the full variable domain: DGGITQSPKYLFRKEGQNVTLSCEQNLNHDAMYWYRQDPGQGLRLIYYSQIVNDFQKGDIAEGYSVSREKKESFPLTVTSAQKNPTAFYLCGNLKEGVGTGELFFGEGSRLTVL.

This chain joins TRBV2 and TRBJ1-5; 8 positions agree with TRBD1. CDR1 and CDR2 (germline): SNHLY, FYNNEI. CDR3 length: 16 residues. Trimming at V came to 7 bases and at J to 0 bases, leaving 8 bases not matched to a gene. The CDR3 region is CASTGTGSNSNQPQHF. The CDR3 DNA is TGTGCCAGCACTGGGACAGGCTCCAATAGCAATCAGCCCCAGCATTTT.

The chain uses TRBV11-2 and TRBJ2-3; tentatively, D is TRBD2 (6 bases). The V gene's germline CDR1 is SGHAT and CDR2 FQNNGV. Trimming removed 4 bases at V and 6 bases at J, with 11 bases between. The CDR3 spans 13 residues. The CDR3 reads CASSWRAGDTQYF. CDR3 nucleotides: TGTGCCAGCAGCTGGAGGGCTGGGGATACGCAGTATTTT.

This clone has a handful of counts. This chain joins TRBV6-5 and TRBJ1-5, with D maybe TRBD1 (6 bases). The CDR3 contains 15 residues. Deletions cut 6 bases from V and 2 bases from J, with 14 bases between. Looked up from germline, CDR1 is MNHEY and CDR2 is SVGAGI. The CDR3 DNA reads TGTGCCAGCAGCCCCACAGGGAAGGGCAATCAGCCCCAGCATTTT. Protein: CASSPTGKGNQPQHF.

V is TRBV5-1 and J is TRBJ2-7, with no clear D. This CDR3 spans 14 amino acids. The V end lost 0 bases, the J end lost 1 base, and 8 bases lay between the germline ends. From germline, CDR1 is SGHRS and CDR2 YFSETQ. In DNA form, the CDR3 reads TGCGCCAGCAGCTTGGCCGCCCTTTCCTACGAGCAGTACTTC. It is translated as CASSLAALSYEQYF.

V usage is TRBV11-3 and J usage is TRBJ2-7; TRBD1 aligns across 12 bases. Trimming took 1 base from V and 5 from J; bases not matched to a gene: 3. The germline V gene encodes CDR1 SGHNT and CDR2 YENEEA. The CDR3 consists of 15 residues. This CDR3 is CASSLGGTGGHEQYF. CDR3 bases: TGTGCCAGCAGCTTAGGAGGGACAGGGGGCCACGAGCAGTACTTC.

The chain recombines TRBV27 with TRBJ1-6; the D is unclear. Trimming stripped 3 bases from V and 8 bases from J, with 14 bases between. This CDR3 contains 15 residues. Germline V lookup: CDR1 MNHEY, CDR2 SMNVEV (reference sequence). This chain's CDR3 is CASSFMALGYSPLHF. DNA for the CDR3: TGTGCCAGCAGTTTCATGGCACTTGGGTATTCACCCCTCCACTTT.

The chain employs TRBV5-8 and TRBJ1-3; D gene unclear. This CDR3 spans 14 amino acids. The V and J ends lost 0 bases and 4 bases respectively, with 8 bases between them. Looked up from germline, CDR1 is SGHTS and CDR2 is YDEGEE. CDR3 sequence: CASSLGVLGNTIYF. CDR3 sequence (DNA): TGTGCCAGCAGCTTGGGGGTACTGGGAAACACCATATATTTT.

This clone was detected once. The rearrangement joins TRBV14 to TRBJ1-2; D call uncertain. The length of the CDR3 is 13 residues. Between the trimmed V and J ends, which lost 0 bases and 2 bases, there was a span of 4 bases. Per germline, CDR1 SGHDN and CDR2 FVKESK. CDR3 nucleotides: TGTGCCAGCAGCCAAGACTTGAACTATGGCTACACCTTC. Its protein product is CASSQDLNYGYTF. Complete variable domain (other parts from reference TRBV14 and TRBJ1-2): EAGVTQFPSHSVIEKGQTVTLRCDPISGHDNLYWYRRVMGKEIKFLLHFVKESKQDESGMPNNRFLAERTGGTYSTLKVQPAELEDSGVYFCASSQDLNYGYTFGSGTRLTVV.